Below are 14 T cell receptor beta chains sequenced from a single sample in a study of control samples from healthy donors and cancer patients. This table comes from immunoSEQ multiplex PCR, and its TCRdb copy is limited to in-frame clones, with some not included. The repertoire consists of 55,000 to 65,000 clones, with 87% occurring once and the leading ten covering 10% to 15%. The sequenced sample consisted of PBMCs. These receptors originate from a woman aged 55-70 years with lung cancer.

The chain carries TRBV6-5 and TRBJ2-3; TRBD1 is a possible D gene (6 bases). Germline CDR1 MNHEY, CDR2 SVGAGI. The CDR3 spans 15 residues. With 5 bases removed from V and 3 bases from J, the gap between germline ends came to 15 bases. CDR3 in amino acids: CASSRNPQGTDTQYF. CDR3 bases: TGTGCCAGCAGTCGAAACCCTCAGGGGACAGATACGCAGTATTTT.

CDR3 in amino acids: CASSFFRGETQYF. The CDR3 coding sequence is TGTGCCAGCAGTTTTTTTCGAGGAGAGACCCAGTACTTC. This chain joins TRBV27 and TRBJ2-5; D remains unclear. Trimming pared 3 bases from V and 4 bases from J, leaving 9 bases between. The CDR3 length is 13 residues. Germline CDR1 MNHEY, CDR2 SMNVEV (reference sequence).

The DNA of the CDR3 is TGTGCCAGCAGCTTAGAAGGGGCCCTCTCCTACGAGCAGTACTTC. It specifies CASSLEGALSYEQYF. The J gene is TRBJ2-7, the V gene TRBV7-8, with D perhaps matching TRBD1 (5 bases). The CDR3 is 15 amino acids. With 1 base removed from V and 0 bases from J, the gap between germline ends came to 10 bases. Germline V gene lookup returns CDR1 SGHVS and CDR2 FQNEAQ.

V and J are TRBV28 and TRBJ2-7; D is perhaps TRBD1 (6 bases). Germline lookup yields CDR1 MDHEN and CDR2 SYDVKM. CDR3 size: 14 residues. The ends were cut back, 2 bases at V and 5 bases at J, with 13 bases in the middle. The CDR3 here is CASSLPWGPNEQYF. The DNA for the CDR3 is TGTGCCAGCAGTTTACCTTGGGGGCCGAACGAGCAGTACTTC.

This clone was recorded once. The chain has TRBV27 and TRBJ1-1; D possibly corresponds to TRBD1 (6 bases). CDR3 length equals 14 residues. Trimming shortened V by 6 bases and J by 4 bases, and 15 bases separated the two germline ends. Germline V CDR1 and CDR2: MNHEY, SMNVEV (reference sequence). The CDR3 nucleotides read TGTGCCAGCAGGGGCATGGGGGGCGGCACTGAAGCTTTCTTT. The encoded protein is CASRGMGGGTEAFF.

This clone was seen more than once but under ten times. The chain employs TRBV9 and TRBJ1-6; D gene ambiguous. Germline V gene sequence: CDR1 SGDLS, CDR2 YYNGEE. V lost 0 bases, J lost 6 bases, and 13 bases lay in between. The CDR3 runs to 16 residues. The chain's CDR3 is CASSVDGNVGNSPLHF. In DNA form, the CDR3 reads TGTGCCAGCAGCGTAGATGGCAATGTGGGTAATTCACCCCTCCACTTT.

This clone appeared a single time. The gene calls are TRBV5-4 and TRBJ2-3, with TRBD1 matching over 8 bases. Looked up from germline, CDR1 is SGHNT and CDR2 is YYREEE (reference sequence). The V gene end was trimmed by 0 bases and the J gene end by 6 bases; junction bases not matched to a gene: 12. This CDR3 is built from 17 residues. CDR3 DNA: TGTGCCAGCAGCTTGGCGGGAAGACAGGGGTCGTCGGATACGCAGTATTTT. It encodes CASSLAGRQGSSDTQYF.

This clone was seen more than once but under ten times. CDR3 residues: CASSRSTGKGETQYF. The DNA of the CDR3 is TGTGCCAGCAGCCGATCGACAGGGAAAGGAGAGACCCAGTACTTC. The rearrangement uses TRBV13 and TRBJ2-5; 7 bases are shared with TRBD1. The CDR3 spans 15 residues. Germline CDR1 PRHDT, CDR2 FYEKMQ (reference sequence). V lost 5 bases, J lost 4 bases, and 10 bases stayed unmatched.

The gene calls are TRBV7-6 and TRBJ2-7; 7 positions agree with TRBD1. CDR3 length: 16 amino acids. Germline CDR1 SGHVS, CDR2 FNYEAQ. The trim removed 0 bases at V and 2 bases at J, leaving 7 bases unmatched. CDR3 nucleotide sequence: TGTGCCAGCAGCTTAGCCGTCGGGACAGTAGCCTACGAGCAGTACTTC. This sequence encodes CASSLAVGTVAYEQYF.

The rearrangement joins TRBV5-1 to TRBJ2-2; 10 bases map to TRBD1. Trimming took 4 bases from V and 3 from J; bases not matched to a gene: 6. CDR3 length: 16 amino acids. Germline V lookup: CDR1 SGHRS, CDR2 YFSETQ. The CDR3 region is CASSLQGTGDTGELFF. In nucleotides, the CDR3 is TGCGCCAGCAGCCTGCAGGGGACAGGGGACACCGGGGAGCTGTTTTTT.

The chain links TRBV5-8 to TRBJ1-1, with D uncertain. Trimming shortened V by 6 bases and J by 1 base, and 10 bases separated the two germline ends. The CDR3 has 13 amino acids. Germline assignment: CDR1 SGHTS and CDR2 YDEGEE. The CDR3 DNA sequence: TGTGCCAGCACCGAGATTGGGAACACTGAAGCTTTCTTT. This translates into CASTEIGNTEAFF.

The V call is TRBV11-2, the J call TRBJ2-7; D unresolved. The CDR3 sequence is 10 residues long. Trimming stripped 5 bases from V and 5 bases from J, with 4 bases between. From germline, CDR1 is SGHAT and CDR2 FQNNGV. The CDR3 here is CASSLHEQYF. CDR3 bases: TGTGCCAGCAGCCTCCACGAGCAGTACTTC.

The CDR3 DNA follows: TGTGCCATCAGTGCCCCGAAGGACAACTCCTACAATGAGCAGTTCTTC. Protein: CAISAPKDNSYNEQFF. The V and J genes are TRBV10-3 and TRBJ2-1, with a weak D call TRBD1 (5 bases). This CDR3 has 16 amino acids. CDR1 and CDR2 (germline): ENHRY, SYGVKD. Trimming stripped 4 bases from V and 0 bases from J, with 13 bases between.

This clone showed up just a few times. CDR3 sequence (DNA): TGTGCCAGCAGCCATTGGACGGCTAACACCGGGGAGCTGTTTTTT. Protein product: CASSHWTANTGELFF. This rearrangement joins TRBV11-2 to TRBJ2-2; no firm D call. Germline V gives CDR1 SGHAT, CDR2 FQNNGV. CDR3 length: 15 residues. V lost 5 bases to trimming and J lost 2 bases, with 12 bases between them. Complete variable domain (other parts from reference TRBV11-2 and TRBJ2-2): EAGVAQSPRYKIIEKRQSVAFWCNPISGHATLYWYQQILGQGPKLLIQFQNNGVVDDSQLPKDRFSAERLKGVDSTLKIQPAKLEDSAVYLCASSHWTANTGELFFGEGSRLTVL.